The clone carrying this T cell receptor (beta chain) was counted a single time. These data originate in a study of shared clonotypes between healthy human individuals. The CDR3 is made up of 17 amino acids. Trimming stripped 2 bases from V and 3 bases from J, with 19 bases between. Per the germline V gene, CDR1 is PRHDT and CDR2 is FYEKMQ (reference sequence). TCRdb's table, derived via immunoSEQ multiplex PCR, lists solely in-frame clones and lacks some. This sample yields approximately 2.1 million clones, of which roughly 93% are seen a single time; 0.39% belongs to the top ten. The sequencing sample was made of naive CD4+ T cells from PBMCs. Subset meaning: CD45RA+ positively selected. The origin of this receptor is a man between 18 and 35 years old in good health. Some clones in this sample may be carry-over from other donors' samples. The rearrangement uses TRBV13 and TRBJ1-1; no definite D call. The CDR3 nucleotides are TGTGCCAGCAGCTTAAAACGGGCCTTCATGACGGACACTGAAGCTTTCTTT. It specifies CASSLKRAFMTDTEAFF.